The text below deals with one T cell receptor (beta chain). The CDR3 is made up of 19 amino acids. Trimming took 2 bases from V and 0 from J, leaving 23 bases between them. Per germline, CDR1 ENHRY and CDR2 SYGVKD. This entry comes from a study of control samples from healthy donors and cancer patients. Assay used: immunoSEQ multiplex PCR; TCRdb lists only in-frame clones, some missing. The sample has tens of thousands of clones; about 82% are singletons. The source material was blood. The chain recombines TRBV10-3 with TRBJ2-7, with D possibly being TRBD2 (7 bases). The sequence was obtained from a man aged 40-49 years in good health. The CDR3 region has the DNA TGTGCCATCAGTGAGAGGGGGGGGCGACAGCCCGTACCCTCCTACGAGCAGTACTTC. Encoded protein: CAISERGGRQPVPSYEQYF.